This TCR beta chain was identified during a study of blood T cell repertoires in COVID-19. At the level of the study: From T cells, B-cell-depleted T cells, or PBMCs came the material, which was cDNA or gDNA.

Authors' methods: Cell counts per sample came from amplifying reference gene primers. Repertoires were generated with immunoSEQ multiplex PCR, while TCRdb's copy carries only in-frame clones and drops some. V and J calls and clone size are given by that table; D and trimming were obtained from the DNA. The profile shows about 180,000 clones, around 80% of them singletons. The CDR3 has 14 amino acids. CDR1 and CDR2 from the germline V gene are ENHRY and SYGVKD. The study counted Cohort 3 donors as recovered given two negative PCRs, clearance, or symptom resolution. The sequencing sample was made of PBMCs or T cells enriched from blood (not recorded which). This chain links TRBV10-3 with TRBJ2-1; 7 bases are a match to TRBD1. The sequence derives from a man in his forties or fifties who had recovered from COVID-19. CDR3: CATTGTAQYNEQFF. DNA of the CDR3: TGTGCTACGACCGGGACAGCGCAATACAATGAGCAGTTCTTC.